The source of this T cell receptor (beta chain) is a study of control samples from healthy donors and cancer patients. The V gene lost 3 bases and the J gene lost 5 bases, with 14 bases spanning the gap. The length of the CDR3 is 15 residues. Per the germline V gene, CDR1 is KGHSH and CDR2 is LQKENI. Assay: immunoSEQ multiplex PCR; the TCRdb copy retains only in-frame clones and omits some. The repertoire holds about 86,000 clones, approximately 95% seen once, with about 1.5% in the top ten. The sample was blood. The clonotype was recovered from a woman aged 30 to 39 in good health. The V call is TRBV18, the J call TRBJ2-1; no clear D. The CDR3: CASSPPESFNNEQFF. The CDR3 coding sequence is TGTGCCAGCTCACCGCCGGAATCCTTTAACAATGAGCAGTTCTTC. The whole variable domain, filled in from reference TRBV18 and TRBJ2-1, reads NAGVMQNPRHLVRRRGQEARLRCSPMKGHSHVYWYRQLPEEGLKFMVYLQKENIIDESGMPKERFSAEFPKEGPSILRIQQVVRGDSAAYFCASSPPESFNNEQFFGPGTRLTVL.